The source of this T cell receptor (beta chain) is a study of blood T cell repertoires in COVID-19. Study in general: Italy, Spain and the United States were the sources of the convalescent and acute COVID-19 samples.

Measured with immunoSEQ multiplex PCR; TCRdb has only the in-frame clones, and not every one. The sample contains over 65,000 clones, over 80% of which appear only once. The CDR3 totals 14 residues. CDR1 and CDR2 from the germline V gene are SGHRS and YFSETQ. V gave up 4 bases and J gave up 4 bases; unmatched junction bases: 7. This clonotype was obtained from a man older than 75 with active or convalescent COVID-19. Input material: peripheral blood. The chain has TRBV5-1 and TRBJ1-1; TRBD1 matches at 7 bases. CDR3 sequence reads: CASSPTTGPTEAFF. CDR3 DNA sequence: TGCGCCAGCAGCCCCACGACAGGGCCCACTGAAGCTTTCTTT.